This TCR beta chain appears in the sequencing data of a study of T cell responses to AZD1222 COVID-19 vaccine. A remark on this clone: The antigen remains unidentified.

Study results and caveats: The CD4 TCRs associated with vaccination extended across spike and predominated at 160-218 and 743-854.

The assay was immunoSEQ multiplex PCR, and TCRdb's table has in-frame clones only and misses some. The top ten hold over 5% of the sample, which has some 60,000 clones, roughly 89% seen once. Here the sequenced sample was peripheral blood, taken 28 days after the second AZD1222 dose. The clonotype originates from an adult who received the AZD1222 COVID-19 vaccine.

In nucleotides, the CDR3 is TGTGCCAGCAGCTTTACGGGAGGGCCAGAGACCCAGTACTTC. Protein sequence: CASSFTGGPETQYF. The chain has TRBV7-9 and TRBJ2-5; 8 bases align to TRBD2. Germline V gene lookup returns CDR1 SEHNR and CDR2 FQNEAQ (reference sequence). This CDR3 has 14 residues. V lost 3 bases, J lost 4 bases, and 4 bases stayed unmatched.